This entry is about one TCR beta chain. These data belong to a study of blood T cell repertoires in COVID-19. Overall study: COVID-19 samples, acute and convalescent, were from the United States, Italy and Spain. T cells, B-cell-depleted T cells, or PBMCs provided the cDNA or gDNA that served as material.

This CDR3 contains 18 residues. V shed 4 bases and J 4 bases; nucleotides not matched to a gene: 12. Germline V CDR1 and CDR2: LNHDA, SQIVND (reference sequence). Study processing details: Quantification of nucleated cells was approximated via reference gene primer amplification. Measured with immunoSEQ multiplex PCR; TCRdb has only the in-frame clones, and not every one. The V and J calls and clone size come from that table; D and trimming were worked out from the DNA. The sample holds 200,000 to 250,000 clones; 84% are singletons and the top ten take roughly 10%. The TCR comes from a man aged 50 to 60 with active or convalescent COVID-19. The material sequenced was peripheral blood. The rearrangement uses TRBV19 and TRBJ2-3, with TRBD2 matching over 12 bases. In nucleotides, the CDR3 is TGTGCCAGTAGTACCTTCCGTAAGACTAGCGGGAGTGCAGATACGCAGTATTTT. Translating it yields CASSTFRKTSGSADTQYF.